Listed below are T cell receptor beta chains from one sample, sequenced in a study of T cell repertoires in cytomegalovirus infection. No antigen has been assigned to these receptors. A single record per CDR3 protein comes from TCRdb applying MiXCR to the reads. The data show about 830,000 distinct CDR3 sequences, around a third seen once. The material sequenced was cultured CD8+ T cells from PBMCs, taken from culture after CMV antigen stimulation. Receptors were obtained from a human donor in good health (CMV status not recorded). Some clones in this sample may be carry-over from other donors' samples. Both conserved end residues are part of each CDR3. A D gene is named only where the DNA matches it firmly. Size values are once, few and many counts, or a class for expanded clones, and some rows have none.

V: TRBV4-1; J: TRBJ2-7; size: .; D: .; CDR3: CASSQGAGASYEQYF; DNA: TGCGCCAGCAGCCAAGGGGCAGGGGCCTCCTACGAGCAGTACTTC
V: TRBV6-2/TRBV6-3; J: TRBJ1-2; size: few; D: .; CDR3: CASSYGTLRNYGYTF; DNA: TGTGCCAGCAGTTATGGGACTTTACGGAACTATGGCTACACCTTC
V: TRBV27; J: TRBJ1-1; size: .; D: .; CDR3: CASSQRAYTEAFF; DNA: TGTGCCAGCAGTCAGAGGGCATACACTGAAGCTTTCTTT
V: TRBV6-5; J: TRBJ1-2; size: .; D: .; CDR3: CASSYGSYGYTF; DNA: TGTGCCAGCAGTTACGGGAGCTATGGCTACACCTTC
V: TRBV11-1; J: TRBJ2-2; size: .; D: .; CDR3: CASRPSGAGELFF; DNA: TGTGCCAGCAGGCCCTCGGGGGCCGGGGAGCTGTTTTTT
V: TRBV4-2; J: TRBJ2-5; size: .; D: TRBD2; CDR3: CASSQDWGTSGYQETQYF; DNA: TGTGCCAGCAGCCAAGATTGGGGGACTAGCGGGTACCAAGAGACCCAGTACTTC
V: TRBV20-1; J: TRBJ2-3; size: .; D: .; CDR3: CSASHDALLTDTQYF; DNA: TGCAGTGCTTCGCACGACGCCCTACTCACAGATACGCAGTATTTT
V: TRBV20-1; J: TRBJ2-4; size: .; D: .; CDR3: CSARDLRGAKNIQYF; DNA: TGCAGTGCTAGAGATCTTAGGGGAGCCAAAAACATTCAGTACTTC
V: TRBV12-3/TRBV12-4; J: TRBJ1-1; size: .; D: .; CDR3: CASQGRGGTEAFF; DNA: TGTGCCAGTCAGGGGCGGGGAGGGACTGAAGCTTTCTTT
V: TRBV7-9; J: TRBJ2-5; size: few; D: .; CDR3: CASSLPNQETQYF; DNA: TGTGCCAGCAGCTTACCAAACCAAGAGACCCAGTACTTC
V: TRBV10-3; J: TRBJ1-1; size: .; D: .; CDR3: CAIARALVNTEAFF; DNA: TGTGCCATCGCAAGGGCGCTAGTGAACACTGAAGCTTTCTTT
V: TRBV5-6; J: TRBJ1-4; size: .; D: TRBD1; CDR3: CASSFGQGVVTNEKLFF; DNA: TGTGCCAGCAGCTTTGGACAGGGTGTAGTAACTAATGAAAAACTGTTTTTT
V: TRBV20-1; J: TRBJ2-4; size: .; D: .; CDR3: CSATGWGIAKNIRYF; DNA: TGCAGTGCGACGGGTTGGGGTATCGCCAAAAACATTCGGTACTTC
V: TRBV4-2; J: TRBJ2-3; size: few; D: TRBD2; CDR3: CASRETGGGITDTQYF; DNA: TGTGCCAGCAGAGAGACGGGGGGGGGGATCACAGATACGCAGTATTTT
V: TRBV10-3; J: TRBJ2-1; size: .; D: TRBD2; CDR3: CAISHSSGVSYNEQFF; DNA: TGTGCCATCAGTCACTCTAGCGGGGTCTCCTACAATGAGCAGTTCTTC
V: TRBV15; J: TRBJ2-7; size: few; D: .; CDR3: CATSRDGWGSYEQYF; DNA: TGTGCCACCAGCAGAGATGGCTGGGGCTCGTACGAGCAGTACTTC
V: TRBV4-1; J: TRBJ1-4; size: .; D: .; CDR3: CASSHTGPQNEKLFF; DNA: TGCGCCAGCAGCCACACCGGGCCTCAAAATGAAAAACTGTTTTTT
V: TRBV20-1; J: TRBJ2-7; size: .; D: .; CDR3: CSARQSSYYEQYF; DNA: TGCAGTGCTAGACAGAGCTCCTACTACGAGCAGTACTTC
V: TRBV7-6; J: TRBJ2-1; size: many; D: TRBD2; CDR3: CASSFISGGGRSYNEQFF; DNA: TGTGCCAGCAGCTTTATCAGCGGGGGGGGACGCTCCTACAATGAGCAGTTCTTC
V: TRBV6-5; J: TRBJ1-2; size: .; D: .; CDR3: CASRHRQSVDGYTF; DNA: TGTGCCAGCAGACATAGACAGTCAGTGGATGGCTACACCTTC